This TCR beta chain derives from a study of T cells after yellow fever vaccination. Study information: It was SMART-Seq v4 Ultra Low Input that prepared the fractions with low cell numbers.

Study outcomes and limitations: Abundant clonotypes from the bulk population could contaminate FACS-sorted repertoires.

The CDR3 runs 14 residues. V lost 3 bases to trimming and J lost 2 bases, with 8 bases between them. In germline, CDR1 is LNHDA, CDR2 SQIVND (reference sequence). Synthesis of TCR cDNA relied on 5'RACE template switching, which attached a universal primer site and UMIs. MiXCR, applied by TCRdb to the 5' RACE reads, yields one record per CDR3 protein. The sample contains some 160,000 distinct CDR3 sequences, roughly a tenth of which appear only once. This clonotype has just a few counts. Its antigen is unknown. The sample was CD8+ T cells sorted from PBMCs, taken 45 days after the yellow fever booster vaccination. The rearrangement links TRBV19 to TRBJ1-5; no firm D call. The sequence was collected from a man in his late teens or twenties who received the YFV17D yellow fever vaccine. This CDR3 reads CASSIWVGNQPQHF. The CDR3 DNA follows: TGTGCCAGTAGTATTTGGGTTGGCAATCAGCCCCAGCATTTT. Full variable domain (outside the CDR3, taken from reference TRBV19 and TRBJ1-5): DGGITQSPKYLFRKEGQNVTLSCEQNLNHDAMYWYRQDPGQGLRLIYYSQIVNDFQKGDIAEGYSVSREKKESFPLTVTSAQKNPTAFYLCASSIWVGNQPQHFGDGTRLSIL.